The T cell receptor (beta chain) described here comes from a study of blood T cell repertoires in COVID-19. TCRdb keeps only in-frame clones here, not all; method: immunoSEQ multiplex PCR. The table has 230,000 or so clones, roughly 88% seen once. The CDR3 contains 13 residues. V dropped 2 bases and J dropped 12 bases, with 11 bases sitting between them. Looked up from germline, CDR1 is SGHTA and CDR2 is FQGNSA. The study recruited people aged about 18 to 95 years across approximately 25 US areas. This chain joins TRBV7-2 and TRBJ1-6, with a possible D match to TRBD1 (6 bases). The TCR originated in a woman between 40 and 55 years old with acute COVID-19. The sample consisted of PBMCs or T cells enriched from blood (not recorded which). The CDR3 protein is CASSLIRTVPLHF. The CDR3 nucleotides read TGTGCCAGCAGCTTAATCCGGACAGTACCCCTCCACTTT.